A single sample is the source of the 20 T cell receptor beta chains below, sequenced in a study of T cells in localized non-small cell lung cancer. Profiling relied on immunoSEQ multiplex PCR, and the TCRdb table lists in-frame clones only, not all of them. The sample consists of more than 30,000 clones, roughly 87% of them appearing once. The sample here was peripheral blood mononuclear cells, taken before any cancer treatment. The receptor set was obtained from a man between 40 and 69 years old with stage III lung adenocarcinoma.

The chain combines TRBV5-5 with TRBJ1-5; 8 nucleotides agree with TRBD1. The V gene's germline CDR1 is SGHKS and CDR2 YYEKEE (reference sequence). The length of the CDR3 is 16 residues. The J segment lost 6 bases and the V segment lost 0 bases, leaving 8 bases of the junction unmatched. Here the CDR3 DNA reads TGTGCCAGCAGCTTGGAGCCAGGGGGCGGGGGTCAGCCCCAGCATTTT. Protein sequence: CASSLEPGGGGQPQHF.

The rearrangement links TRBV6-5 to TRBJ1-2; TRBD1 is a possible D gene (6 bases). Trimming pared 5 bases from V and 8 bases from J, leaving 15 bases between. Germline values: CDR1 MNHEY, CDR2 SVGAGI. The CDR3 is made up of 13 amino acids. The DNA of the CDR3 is TGTGCCAGCAGTCCGGGGGGGCCTGGAGGCTACACCTTC. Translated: CASSPGGPGGYTF.

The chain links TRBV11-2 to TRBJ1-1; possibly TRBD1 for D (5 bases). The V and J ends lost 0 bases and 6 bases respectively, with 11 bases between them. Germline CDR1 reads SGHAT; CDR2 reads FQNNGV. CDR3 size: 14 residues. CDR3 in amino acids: CASSLDGGYAEAFF. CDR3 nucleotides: TGTGCCAGCAGCTTAGATGGGGGATACGCTGAAGCTTTCTTT.

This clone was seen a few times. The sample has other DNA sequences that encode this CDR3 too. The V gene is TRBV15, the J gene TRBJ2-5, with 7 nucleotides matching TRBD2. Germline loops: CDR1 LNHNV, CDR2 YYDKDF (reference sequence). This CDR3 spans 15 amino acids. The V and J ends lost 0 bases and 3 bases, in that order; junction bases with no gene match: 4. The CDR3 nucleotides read TGTGCCACCAGCAGAGACCCGACTAGCAAAGAGACCCAGTACTTC. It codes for CATSRDPTSKETQYF.

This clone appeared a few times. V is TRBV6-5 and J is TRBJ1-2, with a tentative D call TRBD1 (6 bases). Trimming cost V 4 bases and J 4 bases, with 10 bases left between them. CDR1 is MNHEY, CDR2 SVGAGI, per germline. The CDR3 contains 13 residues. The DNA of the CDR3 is TGTGCCAGCAGTTTCACAGGGCCCTATGGCTACACCTTC. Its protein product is CASSFTGPYGYTF.

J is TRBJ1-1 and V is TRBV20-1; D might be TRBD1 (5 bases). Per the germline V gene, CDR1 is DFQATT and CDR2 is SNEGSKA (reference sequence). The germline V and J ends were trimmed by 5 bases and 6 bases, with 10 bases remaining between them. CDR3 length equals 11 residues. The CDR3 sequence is CSARGTSEAFF. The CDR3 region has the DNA TGCAGTGCTCGGGGGACGTCTGAAGCTTTCTTT.

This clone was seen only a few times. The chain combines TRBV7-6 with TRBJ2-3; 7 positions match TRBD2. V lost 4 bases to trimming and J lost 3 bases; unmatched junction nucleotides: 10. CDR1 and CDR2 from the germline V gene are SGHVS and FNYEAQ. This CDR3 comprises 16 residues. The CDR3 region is CASSWGSGGGTDTQYF. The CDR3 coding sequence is TGTGCCAGCAGCTGGGGGTCGGGGGGTGGTACAGATACGCAGTATTTT. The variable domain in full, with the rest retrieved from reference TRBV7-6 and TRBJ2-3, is GAGVSQSPRYKVTKRGQDVALRCDPISGHVSLYWYRQALGQGPEFLTYFNYEAQQDKSGLPNDRFSAERPEGSISTLTIQRTEQRDSAMYRCASSWGSGGGTDTQYFGPGTRLTVL.

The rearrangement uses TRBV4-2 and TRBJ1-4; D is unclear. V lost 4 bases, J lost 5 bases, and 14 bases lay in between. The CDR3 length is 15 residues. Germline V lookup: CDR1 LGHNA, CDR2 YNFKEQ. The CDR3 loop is CASSPFGQPNEKLFF. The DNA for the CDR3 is TGTGCCAGCAGCCCATTCGGGCAGCCAAATGAAAAACTGTTTTTT.

The CDR3 loop reads CASRAGLAGGSSYNEQFF. Written as DNA, the CDR3 is TGTGCCAGCAGAGCGGGACTAGCGGGGGGAAGCTCCTACAATGAGCAGTTCTTC. The chain links TRBV6-8 to TRBJ2-1, with 15 bases identical to TRBD2. The CDR3 is 18 amino acids. Per germline, CDR1 MNHGY and CDR2 SAAAGT. With 6 bases clipped from V and 0 bases from J, the junction kept 6 bases outside the gene matches.

In DNA, the CDR3 is TGTGCCAGTAGTATGGTACAGGGGTACGAGCAGTACTTC. Its protein product is CASSMVQGYEQYF. The chain couples TRBV19 to TRBJ2-7; 7 bases align to TRBD1. The J segment lost 4 bases and the V segment lost 3 bases, leaving 3 bases of the junction unmatched. The germline gives CDR1 LNHDA, CDR2 SQIVND (reference sequence). The CDR3 is 13 amino acids. The full variable domain, completed using reference TRBV19 and TRBJ2-7, is DGGITQSPKYLFRKEGQNVTLSCEQNLNHDAMYWYRQDPGQGLRLIYYSQIVNDFQKGDIAEGYSVSREKKESFPLTVTSAQKNPTAFYLCASSMVQGYEQYFGPGTRLTVT.

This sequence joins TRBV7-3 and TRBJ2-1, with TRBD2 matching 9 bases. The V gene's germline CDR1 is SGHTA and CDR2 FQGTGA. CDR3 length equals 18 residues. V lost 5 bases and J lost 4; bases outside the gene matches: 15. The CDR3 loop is CASSPVNSGGPVYNEQFF. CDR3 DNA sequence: TGTGCCAGCAGCCCCGTAAACAGCGGGGGGCCGGTATACAATGAGCAGTTCTTC.

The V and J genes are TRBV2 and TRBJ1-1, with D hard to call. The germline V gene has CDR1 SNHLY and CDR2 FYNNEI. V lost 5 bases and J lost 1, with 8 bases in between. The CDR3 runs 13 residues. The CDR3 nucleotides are TGTGCCAGCAGTCTTTGGCAGAACACTGAAGCTTTCTTT. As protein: CASSLWQNTEAFF.

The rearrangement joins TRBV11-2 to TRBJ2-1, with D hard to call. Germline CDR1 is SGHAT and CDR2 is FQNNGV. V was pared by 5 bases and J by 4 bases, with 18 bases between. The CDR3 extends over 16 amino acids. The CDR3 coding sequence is TGTGCCAGCAGCCAACGCGGCACGGACCTGTACAATGAGCAGTTCTTC. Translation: CASSQRGTDLYNEQFF.

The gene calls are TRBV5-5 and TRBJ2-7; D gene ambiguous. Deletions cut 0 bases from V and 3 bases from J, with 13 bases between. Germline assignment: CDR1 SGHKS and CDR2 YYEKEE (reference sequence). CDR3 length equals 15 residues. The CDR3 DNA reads TGTGCCAGCAGCTTGGGACCTCAAACACACTACGAGCAGTACTTC. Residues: CASSLGPQTHYEQYF.

Here the CDR3 reads CASSNIGQGLGVAFF. Written as DNA, the CDR3 is TGTGCCAGCAGTAACATCGGACAGGGCTTAGGAGTAGCTTTCTTT. The chain links TRBV6-6 to TRBJ1-1; 8 bases align to TRBD1. The CDR3 covers 15 residues. Per the germline V gene, CDR1 is MNHNY and CDR2 is SVGAGI (reference sequence). J gave up 10 bases and V 5 bases, and 15 bases lay outside the gene matches.

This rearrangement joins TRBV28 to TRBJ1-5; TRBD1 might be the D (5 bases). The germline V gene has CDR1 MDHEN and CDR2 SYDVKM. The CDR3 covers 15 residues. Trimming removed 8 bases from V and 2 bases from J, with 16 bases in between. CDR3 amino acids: CASSLGGTGNQPQHF. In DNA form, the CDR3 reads TGTGCCAGCTCTCTGGGGGGTACGGGCAATCAGCCCCAGCATTTT.

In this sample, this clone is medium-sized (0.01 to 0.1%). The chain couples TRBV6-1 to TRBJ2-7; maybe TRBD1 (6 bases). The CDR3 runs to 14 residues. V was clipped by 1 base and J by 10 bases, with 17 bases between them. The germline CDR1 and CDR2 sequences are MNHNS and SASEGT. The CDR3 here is CASSEGRGLEYQYF. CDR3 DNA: TGTGCCAGCAGTGAAGGCAGGGGCCTGGAATACCAGTACTTC.

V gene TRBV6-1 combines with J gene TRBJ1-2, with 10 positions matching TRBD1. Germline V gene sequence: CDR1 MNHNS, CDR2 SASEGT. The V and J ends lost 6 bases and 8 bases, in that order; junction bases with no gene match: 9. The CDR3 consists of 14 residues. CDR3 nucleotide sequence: TGTGCCAGCAGACAGACCGGGACAGGGGCGGGCTACACCTTC. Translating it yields CASRQTGTGAGYTF.

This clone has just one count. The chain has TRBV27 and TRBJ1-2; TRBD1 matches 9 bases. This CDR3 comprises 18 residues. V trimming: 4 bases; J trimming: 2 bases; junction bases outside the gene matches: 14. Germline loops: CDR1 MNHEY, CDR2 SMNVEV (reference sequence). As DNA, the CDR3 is TGTGCCAGCAGTTCCCTGCCGGGACAGGGAACCTTGAACTATGGCTACACCTTC. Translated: CASSSLPGQGTLNYGYTF.

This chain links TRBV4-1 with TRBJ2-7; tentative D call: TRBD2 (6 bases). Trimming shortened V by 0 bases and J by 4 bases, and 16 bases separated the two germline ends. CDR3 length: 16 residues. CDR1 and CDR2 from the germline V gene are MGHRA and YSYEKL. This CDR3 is CASSQDRAGTEYEQYF. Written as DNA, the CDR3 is TGCGCCAGCAGCCAAGATAGGGCAGGGACTGAGTACGAGCAGTACTTC.